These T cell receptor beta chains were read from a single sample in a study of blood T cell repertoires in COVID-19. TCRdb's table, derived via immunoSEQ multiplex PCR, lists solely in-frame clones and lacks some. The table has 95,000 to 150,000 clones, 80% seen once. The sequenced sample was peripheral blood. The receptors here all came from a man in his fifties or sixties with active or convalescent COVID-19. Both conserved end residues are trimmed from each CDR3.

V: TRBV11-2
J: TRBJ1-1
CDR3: ASSLDLAVAF

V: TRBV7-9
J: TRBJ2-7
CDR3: ASSLTSFEQY

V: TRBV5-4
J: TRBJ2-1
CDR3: ASSLEGGGWNEQF

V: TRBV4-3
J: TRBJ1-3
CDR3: ASSQSRVGSGNTIY

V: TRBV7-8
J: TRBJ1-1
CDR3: ASSLDQGNTEAF

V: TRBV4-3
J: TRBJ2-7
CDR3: ASSQEQGSEQY

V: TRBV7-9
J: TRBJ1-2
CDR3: ASSLQTGPKPYGYT

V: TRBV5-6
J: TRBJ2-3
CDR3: ASSSRERDTQY

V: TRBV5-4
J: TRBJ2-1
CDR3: ASSLDSTLHEQF

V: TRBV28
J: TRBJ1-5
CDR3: ASSSRGVLDQPQH

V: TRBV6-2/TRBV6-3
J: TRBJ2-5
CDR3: ASSYIDRVETQY

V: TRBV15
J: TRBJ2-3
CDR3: ATSPTGGTVTDTQY

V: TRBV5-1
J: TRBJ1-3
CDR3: ASSLDVRDKRNTIY

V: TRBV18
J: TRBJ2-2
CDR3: ASSNQQGGTGELF

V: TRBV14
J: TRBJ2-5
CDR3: ACSGSGETQY

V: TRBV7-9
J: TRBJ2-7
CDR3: ASSFVLAREQY

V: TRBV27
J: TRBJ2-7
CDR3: AAGRRVYEQY